This T cell receptor (beta chain) was found in a study of blood T cell repertoires in COVID-19. Study-wide background: T cells, B-cell-depleted T cells, or PBMCs provided the cDNA or gDNA that served as material.

This clone was seen a single time. The assay was immunoSEQ multiplex PCR, and TCRdb's table has in-frame clones only and misses some. The sample holds hundreds of thousands of clones, approximately 84% seen once. Germline CDR1 is SGHRS and CDR2 is YFSETQ. The V and J ends lost 0 bases and 2 bases, in that order; junction bases with no gene match: 10. The CDR3 spans 17 residues. The sample consisted of peripheral blood. The sequence derives from an older man with acute or convalescent COVID-19. The chain recombines TRBV5-1 with TRBJ2-5, with 7 bases lining up with TRBD2. CDR3 residues: CASSLGAGLSSQETQYF. The CDR3 nucleotides read TGCGCCAGCAGCTTGGGAGCGGGGCTTTCCTCTCAAGAGACCCAGTACTTC.